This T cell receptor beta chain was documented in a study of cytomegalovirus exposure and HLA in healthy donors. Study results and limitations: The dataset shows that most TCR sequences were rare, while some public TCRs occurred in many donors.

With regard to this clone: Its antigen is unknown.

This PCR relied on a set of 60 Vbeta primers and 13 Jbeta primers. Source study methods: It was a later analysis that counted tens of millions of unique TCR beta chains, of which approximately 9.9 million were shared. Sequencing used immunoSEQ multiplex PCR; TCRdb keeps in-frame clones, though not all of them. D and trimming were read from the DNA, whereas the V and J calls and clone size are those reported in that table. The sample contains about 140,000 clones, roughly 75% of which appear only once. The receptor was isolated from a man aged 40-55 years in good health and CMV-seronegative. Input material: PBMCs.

The CDR3 is CASSLIRASAFF. The CDR3 bases are TGTGCCAGCAGCTTAATCAGGGCGAGTGCTTTCTTT. This chain links TRBV5-8 with TRBJ1-1, with a tentative D call TRBD1 (5 bases). Germline V gene lookup returns CDR1 SGHTS and CDR2 YDEGEE. CDR3 length equals 12 residues. Trimming took 2 bases from V and 11 from J, leaving 13 bases between them.